This T cell receptor (beta chain) was captured in a study of T cell responses to AZD1222 COVID-19 vaccine (dated by TCRdb to about 2021). About the investigation overall: AZD1222 recipients given second doses at about 4 weeks or at about 12 weeks were pooled, since spike-specific TCR depth and breadth were not found to differ between the two schedules. Trial participants were enrolled by age into subgroups of 18-55, 56-69 and 70-plus years, and around 150, 28 and 57 TCR-sequenced participants, respectively, were included in these subgroups. A total of around 240 trial participants underwent TCR sequencing, of whom 207 had received two doses of AZD1222 and some 25 had received two doses of the MenACWY control vaccine.

The CDR3 regions of human TCRbeta chains were subjected to immunosequencing. The authors processed their data as follows. Repertoire TCRs were checked for matches against a reference library of SARS-CoV-2-specific TCRs that had been generated using the MIRA antigen-specificity platform. Breadth meant the fraction of unique TCRs that were SARS-CoV-2-associated, whereas depth meant the fraction of total T cells that were SARS-CoV-2-associated. Using the MIRA data, each spike-specific TCR was assigned both to the spike region to which the TCR was reactive and to a CD4 or CD8 class. Log10-transformed breadth and depth values were compared by one-way ANOVA with Sidak's multiple comparisons tests. TCRdb re-hosts the immuneACCESS table, in-frame sequences only. Its copies lack some clones; in the studies checked, an unresolved V gene accounts for under half of them, and the cause for the rest is not known. V and J calls and clone size follow that table, whereas D and trimming were derived from the DNA. Within this sample are 65,000 to 85,000 clones, with about 85% of them counted one time only. The ten largest clones add up to about an eighth of the sample.

For this clone: What this receptor recognizes is not known. The input lacks base qualities; no much larger clone sits a single base away.

What the time point label conveys for this sample: baseline before first vaccination. Samples from vaccinated people were obtained from the UK trials COV001 and COV002, which included a single-blind randomized controlled phase 2/3 trial of AZD1222 (ChAdOx1 nCoV-19) in healthy adults. Trial participant PBMC samples were collected at day 0 and day 28 after the second dose for TCRbeta chain sequencing. Study-wide findings and limitations: Nearly half of unique spike-specific TCRs reportedly recognized epitopes outside regions mutated in the B.1.351 and B.1.1.7 variants. Only a handful of AZD1222 recipients were SARS-CoV-2 seropositive at baseline, limiting conclusions about previously exposed vaccinees. CD4 TCRs associated with the vaccine covered the entire spike protein, and the dominant responses were in regions 160-218 and 743-854. Participants were mostly white British and included more females than males, and it was suggested by the authors that clonal diversity may have been underestimated. Because no samples from the day 14 peak response were available, repertoires could be characterized only after the peak T cell response. In the small 56-69-year group, the increase in depth fell short of significance, most likely because of low power. After two AZD1222 doses, both the breadth and the depth of spike-specific TCRs were significantly higher than at day 0 and than in MenACWY recipients.

CDR1 MDHEN and CDR2 SYDVKM were looked up in the germline V gene. The V and J ends are trimmed by 5 bases and 9 bases, leaving 17 bases between them. The cysteine opens and the phenylalanine closes a CDR3 of 15 amino acids. The read is trimmed to its CDR3 DNA, 45 bases read in frame from base 1. This specimen was peripheral blood, taken on day 0 of AZD1222 vaccination. This clonotype was obtained from an adult in good health. This chain is built from TRBV28 and TRBJ1-6, with TRBD1 as a weak D call on 6 bases. The nucleotide sequence reads TGTGCCAGCAGTCCAGGACAGCTGTTGGGTTCACCCCTCCACTTT. The encoded protein is CASSPGQLLGSPLHF.